This record concerns one TCR beta chain sequence. This clonotype was detected ten times or more. The antigen this receptor binds is unknown. No per-base quality is available; no much larger clone lies one base away. The data derive from a study of blood T cells in healthy people across ages (dated by TCRdb to between 2015 and 2017). Context from the whole study: In model experiments, template switching captured roughly one uniquely barcoded TCR beta cDNA molecule for every two T cells. Age-related changes in TCR beta repertoire diversity were measured in the study by deep sequencing normalized with unique cDNA molecular identifiers. The donors were divided into four age groups: young (average approximately 15 years), middle-aged (about 40), aged (approximately 62) and long-lived (about 80). To avoid experimental bias, donors of different ages were randomly spread across the sequencing lanes. For two donors (one aged 18 to 30 and one aged 80 or older), the study analyzed two additional independent replicas of 1 million unique cDNA reads from the same blood draw. The full study reports these points: Estimates of total diversity from one million sequenced T cells were regarded as lower bounds and underestimates. A strong correlation was found between observed TCR beta diversity and the percentage of naive T cells measured by flow cytometry. As age increased, observed TCR beta diversity per million T cells dropped in a roughly linear way, and a significant reduction was already evident by age about 40. The long-lived group showed more naive CD4+ T cells, fewer expanded clones and increased TCR diversity than the aged group, suggesting age selection. Since profiling was done on bulk unsorted PBMCs, naive and antigen-experienced compartments could not be conclusively compared. Because donor CMV infection status was unknown, age-related changes in expanded clonotypes were potentially confounded.

Donors were 35 to 40 systemically healthy Caucasian individuals from Russia aged roughly 6 to 95 years. Ten milliliters of peripheral blood were drawn from each donor into EDTA-treated Vacutainer tubes. Ficoll-Paque density-gradient centrifugation was used to isolate PBMCs, with at least 6.5 million per sample. Trizol reagent was used to extract total RNA from the PBMCs, yielding at least 5.5 micrograms per sample. For every donor, flow cytometry on a PBMC aliquot measured the percentage of naive CD45RAhigh/CD27high T cells. V is shortened by 1 base, J by 3 bases, and the region joining them spans 7 bases. The CDR3 numbers 13 residues from cysteine through phenylalanine. Only CDR3 DNA remains: 39 bases, in frame from the first base. Based on the germline V gene, the CDR1 and CDR2 sequences are SGHAT and FQNNGV. Receptors were amplified or captured by 5' RACE. Sequencing instrument: Illumina HiSeq 2500. A second PCR of 7 to 11 cycles was performed with a sample-barcoded 5' primer and a J-beta primer mix. A template-switch 5' adaptor carrying 12 random nucleotides introduced a unique molecular identifier onto each TCR beta cDNA molecule. At least 2.5 million CDR3-containing paired-end reads were obtained from each sample. First-strand cDNA synthesis was performed from all RNA using the Mint cDNA synthesis kit, with priming by a TRBC-specific oligonucleotide. After uracil-DNA glycosylase treatment, a first 18-cycle PCR used universal primers M1SS and BC2_uni_R on all cDNA. The study's processing was this. Each sample was normalized by randomly selecting 1 million high-quality reads, each carrying a distinct molecular identifier. Reads sharing molecular identifiers were discarded rather than binned into consensus sequences. CDR3 identification, clonotype clustering and error correction used MiTCR with a Q25 quality threshold and the strictest error-elimination algorithm. Lower-bound total TCR beta diversity was estimated with a nonparametric unseen species model using Euler transformation. TCRdb trimmed public reads at Q25 via fastp, called clones via MiXCR and kept in-frame beta chains. Here each entry gathers all rows of one CDR3 protein and keeps the most common genes and DNA. Clone size and V and J calls follow TCRdb, not the original study. This sample has roughly 1.5 million distinct CDR3 sequences in its table, and around 40% of those were observed once. The ten top clones hold around 4% of the sample.

Sequencing was carried out using blood. This receptor was identified in a woman between 18 and 30 years old in good health. The chain links TRBV11-2 with TRBJ2-7, with the D gene too uncertain to name. CDR3 loop: CASSLGPHYEQYF. DNA sequence: TGTGCCAGCAGCTTAGGCCCCCACTACGAGCAGTACTTC.